The present T cell receptor beta chain was sequenced within a study of T cell changes during pregnancy in multiple sclerosis. Unmatched junction bases numbered 0, after V lost 2 bases and J lost 3 bases. The CDR3 covers 13 residues. Looked up from germline, CDR1 is KGHSH and CDR2 is LQKENI. TCRdb's copy holds only in-frame clones and misses some; the assay was immunoSEQ multiplex PCR. In the table there are tens of thousands of clones, roughly 92% of which are singletons. This receptor was taken from a female donor in good health, enrolled as a control in a pregnancy study. This rearrangement joins TRBV18 to TRBJ1-2; 7 bases are a match to TRBD1. This specimen was CD4+ T cells from peripheral blood mononuclear cells, taken after pregnancy. CDR3 region: CASSPDRDYGYTF. In nucleotides, the CDR3 is TGTGCCAGCTCACCAGACAGGGACTATGGCTACACCTTC.